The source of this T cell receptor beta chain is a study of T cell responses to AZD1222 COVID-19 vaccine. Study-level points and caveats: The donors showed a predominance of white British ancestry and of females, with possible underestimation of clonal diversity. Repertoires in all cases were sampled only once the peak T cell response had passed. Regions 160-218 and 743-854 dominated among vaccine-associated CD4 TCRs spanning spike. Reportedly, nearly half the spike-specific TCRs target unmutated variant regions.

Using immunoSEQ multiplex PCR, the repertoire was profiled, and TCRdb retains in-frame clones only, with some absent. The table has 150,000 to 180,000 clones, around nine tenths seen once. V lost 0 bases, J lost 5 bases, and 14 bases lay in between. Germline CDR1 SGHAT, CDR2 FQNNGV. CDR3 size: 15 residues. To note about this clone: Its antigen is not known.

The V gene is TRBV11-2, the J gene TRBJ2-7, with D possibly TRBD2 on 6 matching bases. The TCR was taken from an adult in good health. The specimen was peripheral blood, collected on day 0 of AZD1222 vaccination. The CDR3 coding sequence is TGTGCCAGCAGCTTAGATGGGCGGGACGGGGACGAGCAGTACTTC. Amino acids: CASSLDGRDGDEQYF.